These T cell receptor beta chains were read from a single sample in a study of CD8 T cells in Susac syndrome. TCRdb reanalysed the immunoSEQ multiplex PCR reads using MiXCR and keeps one entry per CDR3 protein. The sample includes approximately 160,000 distinct CDR3 sequences, around 93% of them seen just once. Sequencing was carried out using CD4+ T cells from PBMCs. Source of these receptors: a human donor in good health. CDR3s include the opening cysteine and the closing phenylalanine or tryptophan. Fields, in order: D gene, V gene, J gene, clone size, CDR3 DNA, CDR3 protein. A D gene is named only where the DNA matches it firmly. The listing skips clone size in some rows; elsewhere it reads once, few, many or a size class.

D gene: NA
V gene: TRBV2
J gene: TRBJ2-5
clone size: NA
CDR3 DNA: TGTGCCAGCAGTGAAGCGCTTCAGGGGGGCGTGGAGACCCAGTACTTC
CDR3 protein: CASSEALQGGVETQYF

D gene: NA
V gene: TRBV6-1
J gene: TRBJ1-2
clone size: NA
CDR3 DNA: TGTGCCAGCAGTGAATCTGACGACCCCCGAAGAGGCTACACCTTC
CDR3 protein: CASSESDDPRRGYTF

D gene: TRBD1
V gene: TRBV15
J gene: TRBJ1-5
clone size: NA
CDR3 DNA: TGTGCCACCAGCAGGGGACAGGGAGAGGGGAATCAGCCCCAGCATTTT
CDR3 protein: CATSRGQGEGNQPQHF

D gene: TRBD1
V gene: TRBV7-2
J gene: TRBJ2-2
clone size: NA
CDR3 DNA: TGTGCCAGCAGCCAACAGTACGGGGACAGGGGCGGCGGGGAGCTGTTTTTT
CDR3 protein: CASSQQYGDRGGGELFF

D gene: TRBD1
V gene: TRBV28
J gene: TRBJ2-7
clone size: NA
CDR3 DNA: TGTGCCAGCCGCTCATTCGGGACAGGGTCCTACGAGCAGTACTTC
CDR3 protein: CASRSFGTGSYEQYF

D gene: TRBD1
V gene: TRBV11-1
J gene: TRBJ1-1
clone size: NA
CDR3 DNA: TGTGCCAGCAGCCGACAGGGGGACACTGAAGCTTTCTTT
CDR3 protein: CASSRQGDTEAFF

D gene: TRBD2
V gene: TRBV20-1
J gene: TRBJ2-2
clone size: NA
CDR3 DNA: TGCAGTGCTTCCCCCCGAGGGCTAGCGGGGGGGAATGAACGAACCGGGGAGCTGTTTTTT
CDR3 protein: CSASPRGLAGGNERTGELFF

D gene: NA
V gene: TRBV19
J gene: TRBJ2-7
clone size: NA
CDR3 DNA: TGTGCCAGTAGTAGGGCAGGGGTTCGTCACGAGCAGTACTTC
CDR3 protein: CASSRAGVRHEQYF

D gene: NA
V gene: TRBV29-1
J gene: TRBJ1-2
clone size: NA
CDR3 DNA: TGCAGCGCAGCGGGCACCTATGGCTACACCTTC
CDR3 protein: CSAAGTYGYTF

D gene: TRBD1
V gene: TRBV12-3/TRBV12-4
J gene: TRBJ1-2
clone size: once
CDR3 DNA: TGTGCCAGCCTCAGGGGGGTGGACAGTGGCAGGGGCTACACCTTC
CDR3 protein: CASLRGVDSGRGYTF

D gene: TRBD1
V gene: TRBV5-1
J gene: TRBJ2-5
clone size: NA
CDR3 DNA: TGCGCCAGCAGCTCAGCCGGGACAGGGGTGGAGACCCAGTACTTC
CDR3 protein: CASSSAGTGVETQYF

D gene: NA
V gene: TRBV3-1
J gene: TRBJ2-1
clone size: NA
CDR3 DNA: TGTGCCAGCGCAAAACTAGCCCGTGAGCAGTTCTTC
CDR3 protein: CASAKLAREQFF

D gene: NA
V gene: TRBV3-1
J gene: TRBJ1-1
clone size: NA
CDR3 DNA: TGTGCCAGCAGCCAAGGACATCTCAGAAGCACTGAAGCTTTCTTT
CDR3 protein: CASSQGHLRSTEAFF

D gene: NA
V gene: TRBV7-3
J gene: TRBJ1-1
clone size: NA
CDR3 DNA: TGTGCCAGCAGCCGTGGCGGGGGCACGAAAACTGAAGCTTTCTTT
CDR3 protein: CASSRGGGTKTEAFF

D gene: NA
V gene: TRBV2
J gene: TRBJ1-1
clone size: NA
CDR3 DNA: TGTGCCAGCAGTGCGGCAGTCCGAGGTACTGAAGCTTTCTTT
CDR3 protein: CASSAAVRGTEAFF

D gene: NA
V gene: TRBV7-9
J gene: TRBJ1-2
clone size: NA
CDR3 DNA: TGTGCCAGCAGCTTAGCAGATAACTATGGCTACACCTTC
CDR3 protein: CASSLADNYGYTF

D gene: TRBD1
V gene: TRBV20-1
J gene: TRBJ1-2
clone size: NA
CDR3 DNA: TGCAGTGCGGGAACGACTACAGGGGGCGAGGACTATGGCTACACCTTC
CDR3 protein: CSAGTTTGGEDYGYTF

D gene: NA
V gene: TRBV5-6
J gene: TRBJ2-7
clone size: NA
CDR3 DNA: TGTGCCAGCAGCTTGGAGGGTAGCGGTACCTACGAGCAGTACTTC
CDR3 protein: CASSLEGSGTYEQYF

D gene: NA
V gene: TRBV6-5
J gene: TRBJ2-1
clone size: NA
CDR3 DNA: TGTGCCAGTGGTGAGGGGGGGGGATCCTACAATGAGCAGTTCTTC
CDR3 protein: CASGEGGGSYNEQFF

D gene: NA
V gene: TRBV24-1
J gene: TRBJ2-2
clone size: NA
CDR3 DNA: TGTGCCACCAGTGGAGGTAGGACAGAGAACACCGGGGAGCTGTTTTTT
CDR3 protein: CATSGGRTENTGELFF

D gene: NA
V gene: TRBV2
J gene: TRBJ2-7
clone size: NA
CDR3 DNA: TGTGCCAGCAGTGAATCCCTACTTAGCGAGCAGTACTTC
CDR3 protein: CASSESLLSEQYF

D gene: NA
V gene: TRBV29-1
J gene: TRBJ1-1
clone size: once
CDR3 DNA: TGCAGCGCCCGACAGGACCCGAACACTGAAGCTTTCTTT
CDR3 protein: CSARQDPNTEAFF

D gene: NA
V gene: TRBV20-1
J gene: TRBJ2-5
clone size: NA
CDR3 DNA: TGCAGTGCCGGGGGTGGGGAAGAGACCCAGTACTTC
CDR3 protein: CSAGGGEETQYF

D gene: TRBD1
V gene: TRBV6-5
J gene: TRBJ1-1
clone size: NA
CDR3 DNA: TGTGCCAGCGCGGGACAGATGAACACTGAAGCTTTCTTT
CDR3 protein: CASAGQMNTEAFF

D gene: NA
V gene: TRBV20-1
J gene: TRBJ2-5
clone size: NA
CDR3 DNA: TGCAGTGCTAGAGAAAGCGCGAGTACAACTCAAGAGACCCAGTACTTC
CDR3 protein: CSARESASTTQETQYF

D gene: NA
V gene: TRBV7-2
J gene: TRBJ1-2
clone size: NA
CDR3 DNA: TGTGCCAGCAGCTTAGACGGGGGCCTCTATGGCTACACCTTC
CDR3 protein: CASSLDGGLYGYTF

D gene: NA
V gene: TRBV7-8
J gene: TRBJ2-7
clone size: NA
CDR3 DNA: TGTGCCAGCAGCTTTGGAGGGGCTACCTACGAGCAGTACTTC
CDR3 protein: CASSFGGATYEQYF

D gene: NA
V gene: TRBV24-1
J gene: TRBJ2-7
clone size: NA
CDR3 DNA: TGTGCCACCAGTGAGGGGGAGAAGGACGAGCAGTACTTC
CDR3 protein: CATSEGEKDEQYF

D gene: NA
V gene: TRBV9
J gene: TRBJ2-7
clone size: NA
CDR3 DNA: TGTGCCAGCAGCGTAGACCCCGGGAGTCGGTACGAGCAGTACTTC
CDR3 protein: CASSVDPGSRYEQYF

D gene: TRBD1
V gene: TRBV20-1
J gene: TRBJ1-5
clone size: NA
CDR3 DNA: TGCAGTGCTCGCGAGGCGGGACAGGGGAATCAGCCCCAGCATTTT
CDR3 protein: CSAREAGQGNQPQHF

D gene: TRBD2
V gene: TRBV5-1
J gene: TRBJ2-1
clone size: NA
CDR3 DNA: TGCGCCAGCAGCTTCGCGTCTAGCGGGTTCGAGGAGCAGTTCTTC
CDR3 protein: CASSFASSGFEEQFF

D gene: NA
V gene: TRBV15
J gene: TRBJ2-7
clone size: NA
CDR3 DNA: TGTGCCACCAGCAGAGGGAATCTTTACGAGCAGTACTTC
CDR3 protein: CATSRGNLYEQYF

D gene: NA
V gene: TRBV20-1
J gene: TRBJ1-2
clone size: NA
CDR3 DNA: TGCAGTGCTAGATCAGCAACCGGGGCTAACTATGGCTACACCTTC
CDR3 protein: CSARSATGANYGYTF

D gene: TRBD1
V gene: TRBV20-1
J gene: TRBJ2-5
clone size: NA
CDR3 DNA: TGCAGTGCTACTGGGACAGCGTTGACCCAGTACTTC
CDR3 protein: CSATGTALTQYF

D gene: NA
V gene: TRBV7-3
J gene: TRBJ1-6
clone size: NA
CDR3 DNA: TGTGCCAGCAGCCTTGCAGGGGCTAATTCACCCCTCCACTTT
CDR3 protein: CASSLAGANSPLHF

D gene: TRBD2
V gene: TRBV12-3/TRBV12-4
J gene: TRBJ2-6
clone size: NA
CDR3 DNA: TGTGCCAGCAGTTTGGAGCGGGGGGGCCACTGGGCCAACGTCCTGACTTTC
CDR3 protein: CASSLERGGHWANVLTF

D gene: TRBD1
V gene: TRBV5-1
J gene: TRBJ2-2
clone size: once
CDR3 DNA: TGCGCCAGCAGCATCGGACAGGAAGGATCCGGGGAGCTGTTTTTT
CDR3 protein: CASSIGQEGSGELFF

D gene: NA
V gene: TRBV7-2
J gene: TRBJ2-3
clone size: NA
CDR3 DNA: TGTGCCAGCAGCTTAGCTTTTCGTCGCACAGATACGCAGTATTTT
CDR3 protein: CASSLAFRRTDTQYF

D gene: NA
V gene: TRBV5-8
J gene: TRBJ2-7
clone size: NA
CDR3 DNA: TGTGCCAGCAGCGCGGACCACTACGAGCAGTACTTC
CDR3 protein: CASSADHYEQYF

D gene: NA
V gene: TRBV5-1
J gene: TRBJ1-2
clone size: NA
CDR3 DNA: TGCGCCAGCAGCTCCTCGGGACCTGATGGCTACACCTTC
CDR3 protein: CASSSSGPDGYTF

D gene: NA
V gene: TRBV20-1
J gene: TRBJ1-5
clone size: NA
CDR3 DNA: TGCAGTGCTAGAGATCCCAGGGGCAATCAGCCCCAGCATTTT
CDR3 protein: CSARDPRGNQPQHF

D gene: NA
V gene: TRBV18
J gene: TRBJ2-5
clone size: NA
CDR3 DNA: TGTGCCAGCTCAGGGGACATCCAAGAGACCCAGTACTTC
CDR3 protein: CASSGDIQETQYF

D gene: NA
V gene: TRBV3-1
J gene: TRBJ1-3
clone size: NA
CDR3 DNA: TGTGCCAGCAGCCAAGACGGAAACACCATATATTTT
CDR3 protein: CASSQDGNTIYF

D gene: NA
V gene: TRBV12-3/TRBV12-4
J gene: TRBJ1-1
clone size: once
CDR3 DNA: TGTGCCAGCAGTCCCTATTTGAACACTGAAGCTTTCTTT
CDR3 protein: CASSPYLNTEAFF

D gene: TRBD1
V gene: TRBV27
J gene: TRBJ1-6
clone size: NA
CDR3 DNA: TGTGCCAGCAGCTCGACAGGGGCAGATTCACCCCTCCACTTT
CDR3 protein: CASSSTGADSPLHF

D gene: TRBD1
V gene: TRBV5-4
J gene: TRBJ2-3
clone size: NA
CDR3 DNA: TGTGCCAGCAGCTTGAAGTACCGGACAGGGCCGAGCACAGATACGCAGTATTTT
CDR3 protein: CASSLKYRTGPSTDTQYF

D gene: TRBD1
V gene: TRBV20-1
J gene: TRBJ1-1
clone size: NA
CDR3 DNA: TGCAGTGCTCCATTGACAGGGGACACTGAAGCTTTCTTT
CDR3 protein: CSAPLTGDTEAFF

D gene: TRBD1
V gene: TRBV20-1
J gene: TRBJ2-3
clone size: NA
CDR3 DNA: TGCAGTGCTAGAGATCCTCCGGACAGGGTTTTCCCAGATACGCAGTATTTT
CDR3 protein: CSARDPPDRVFPDTQYF

D gene: NA
V gene: TRBV5-5
J gene: TRBJ2-5
clone size: NA
CDR3 DNA: TGTGCCAGCAGCCAAGGACTTGATGAGACCCAGTACTTC
CDR3 protein: CASSQGLDETQYF

D gene: NA
V gene: TRBV20-1
J gene: TRBJ1-5
clone size: NA
CDR3 DNA: TGCAGTGCTAGATCTGGGGAAGGGCCCCAGCATTTT
CDR3 protein: CSARSGEGPQHF

D gene: NA
V gene: TRBV29-1
J gene: TRBJ1-1
clone size: NA
CDR3 DNA: TGCAGCGCCTACAGTAACACTGAAGCTTTCTTT
CDR3 protein: CSAYSNTEAFF

D gene: NA
V gene: TRBV5-1
J gene: TRBJ1-2
clone size: NA
CDR3 DNA: TGCGCCAGCAGCCCCGGCCGCGGGGGCTATGGCTACACCTTC
CDR3 protein: CASSPGRGGYGYTF

D gene: NA
V gene: TRBV12-3/TRBV12-4
J gene: TRBJ1-2
clone size: NA
CDR3 DNA: TGTGCCAGCAGCGCTCCCCAGCTCTTCCTCACCTTC
CDR3 protein: CASSAPQLFLTF